The rows below give T cell receptor beta chains drawn from one sample of a study of spatial heterogeneity in lung cancer. TCRdb analysed the 5' RACE reads with MiXCR anew, one entry per CDR3 protein. The table shows tens of thousands of distinct CDR3 sequences, with 6.5% to 9.5% occurring only once. Source: PBMCs, taken at follow-up. These TCRs come from a male donor with early-stage non-small cell lung cancer. Both conserved end residues are part of each CDR3. A D gene is named only where the DNA matches it firmly. Not all rows give a size; the values are once, few, many and, for expanded clones, a class.

j_gene: TRBJ2-3; abundance: many; d_gene: NA; v_gene: TRBV7-2; CDR3nt: TGTGCCAGCAGCTTAAACGGTGGACCAACCACAGATACGCAGTATTTT; CDR3aa: CASSLNGGPTTDTQYF
j_gene: TRBJ2-6; abundance: NA; d_gene: NA; v_gene: TRBV29-1; CDR3nt: TGCAGCGTTGAAGACGGACTCTCTGGGGCCAACGTCCTGACTTTC; CDR3aa: CSVEDGLSGANVLTF
j_gene: TRBJ1-2; abundance: many; d_gene: TRBD1; v_gene: TRBV20-1; CDR3nt: TGCAGTGCTAGACCCCAGGGACAGGGAACAGGGGGCTACACCTTC; CDR3aa: CSARPQGQGTGGYTF
j_gene: TRBJ2-2; abundance: many; d_gene: NA; v_gene: TRBV9; CDR3nt: TGTGCCAGCAGCGGACAGCACCGTGTGGACACCGGGGAGCTGTTTTTT; CDR3aa: CASSGQHRVDTGELFF
j_gene: TRBJ1-2; abundance: many; d_gene: NA; v_gene: TRBV12-3/TRBV12-4; CDR3nt: TGTGCCAGCAGTTTTAAAATTTTAGATGGCTACACCTTC; CDR3aa: CASSFKILDGYTF
j_gene: TRBJ2-5; abundance: many; d_gene: NA; v_gene: TRBV7-2; CDR3nt: TGTGCCAGCAGCCCCCGAGGGGCACAAGAGACCCAGTACTTC; CDR3aa: CASSPRGAQETQYF
j_gene: TRBJ2-1; abundance: few; d_gene: TRBD2; v_gene: TRBV5-1; CDR3nt: TGCGCCAGCCACCCGGCGGGGGGATACAATGAGCAGTTCTTC; CDR3aa: CASHPAGGYNEQFF
j_gene: TRBJ2-2; abundance: many; d_gene: TRBD2; v_gene: TRBV5-4; CDR3nt: TGTGCCAGCAGCACCGGGACTAGCGCCACGAACACCGGGGAGCTGTTTTTT; CDR3aa: CASSTGTSATNTGELFF
j_gene: TRBJ2-5; abundance: many; d_gene: NA; v_gene: TRBV11-2; CDR3nt: TGTGCCAGCAGCTTTACCTCGGAGACCCAGTACTTC; CDR3aa: CASSFTSETQYF
j_gene: TRBJ2-2; abundance: many; d_gene: NA; v_gene: TRBV7-6; CDR3nt: TGTGCCAGCAGCTTACCCACCTTACTAGTCTCCGGGGAGCTGTTTTTT; CDR3aa: CASSLPTLLVSGELFF
j_gene: TRBJ2-2; abundance: NA; d_gene: TRBD2; v_gene: TRBV6-5; CDR3nt: TGTGCCAGCAGAGCGGGGGTGACGAACACCGGGGAGCTGTTTTTT; CDR3aa: CASRAGVTNTGELFF
j_gene: TRBJ1-4; abundance: many; d_gene: NA; v_gene: TRBV4-1; CDR3nt: TGCGCCAGCAGGCCGGTAGACCTTAATGAAAAACTGTTTTTT; CDR3aa: CASRPVDLNEKLFF
j_gene: TRBJ2-5; abundance: many; d_gene: NA; v_gene: TRBV2; CDR3nt: TGTGCCAGCAGTGTAACGGAAGAGACCCAGTACTTC; CDR3aa: CASSVTEETQYF
j_gene: TRBJ2-2; abundance: many; d_gene: NA; v_gene: TRBV12-3/TRBV12-4; CDR3nt: TGTGCCAGCAGTTTAGGCCCACGGGAAGACACCGGGGAGCTGTTTTTT; CDR3aa: CASSLGPREDTGELFF
j_gene: TRBJ2-5; abundance: many; d_gene: NA; v_gene: TRBV20-1; CDR3nt: TGCAGTGCTAGCCCGGGGGAAGAGACCCAGTACTTC; CDR3aa: CSASPGEETQYF
j_gene: TRBJ2-3; abundance: many; d_gene: TRBD1; v_gene: TRBV5-6; CDR3nt: TGTGCCAGCAGCCACAGGGGGGTGGTGGATACGCAGTATTTT; CDR3aa: CASSHRGVVDTQYF
j_gene: TRBJ1-2; abundance: many; d_gene: TRBD1; v_gene: TRBV10-3; CDR3nt: TGTGCCATCAGTGACGGTGACAGGGGGCCTGGCTACACCTTC; CDR3aa: CAISDGDRGPGYTF
j_gene: TRBJ2-7; abundance: few; d_gene: TRBD2; v_gene: TRBV7-8; CDR3nt: TGTGCCAGCAGCTGGGGGACTAGCTCCGTCTACGAGCAGTACTTC; CDR3aa: CASSWGTSSVYEQYF
j_gene: TRBJ2-7; abundance: many; d_gene: TRBD2; v_gene: TRBV10-3; CDR3nt: TGTGCCATCAGTGAGGGACTAGCGGCGACCTACGAGCAGTACTTC; CDR3aa: CAISEGLAATYEQYF
j_gene: TRBJ1-1; abundance: NA; d_gene: TRBD1; v_gene: TRBV30; CDR3nt: TGTGCCTGGGACAGGGTAGGGACTGAAGCTTTCTTT; CDR3aa: CAWDRVGTEAFF
j_gene: TRBJ2-1; abundance: many; d_gene: NA; v_gene: TRBV7-6; CDR3nt: TGTGCCAGCAGCTTAGCATCGGCTAGATACGATTGGAACAATGAGCAGTTCTTC; CDR3aa: CASSLASARYDWNNEQFF
j_gene: TRBJ2-7; abundance: many; d_gene: TRBD2; v_gene: TRBV20-1; CDR3nt: TGCAGTGCTAGAGACGGGGGGGCCTCCTACGAGCAGTACTTC; CDR3aa: CSARDGGASYEQYF
j_gene: TRBJ2-1; abundance: many; d_gene: NA; v_gene: TRBV20-1; CDR3nt: TGCAGTGCTGTCCTTCAGGGCAATGAGCAGTTCTTC; CDR3aa: CSAVLQGNEQFF
j_gene: TRBJ2-7; abundance: few; d_gene: NA; v_gene: TRBV7-9; CDR3nt: TGTGCCAGCAGCCCCCTCTACGAGCAGTACTTC; CDR3aa: CASSPLYEQYF
j_gene: TRBJ2-5; abundance: many; d_gene: TRBD1; v_gene: TRBV7-9; CDR3nt: TGTGCCAGCAATCCGGGACAGCAAGAGACCCAGTACTTC; CDR3aa: CASNPGQQETQYF
j_gene: TRBJ1-1; abundance: many; d_gene: NA; v_gene: TRBV12-3/TRBV12-4; CDR3nt: TGTGCCAGCAGTTGGGGCTTTTTGAACACTGAAGCTTTCTTT; CDR3aa: CASSWGFLNTEAFF
j_gene: TRBJ1-6; abundance: NA; d_gene: TRBD1; v_gene: TRBV9; CDR3nt: TGTGCCAGCAACCGACAGGGACCCAATTCACCCCTCCACTTT; CDR3aa: CASNRQGPNSPLHF
j_gene: TRBJ1-2; abundance: many; d_gene: NA; v_gene: TRBV12-3/TRBV12-4; CDR3nt: TGTGCCAGCAGTTTAGGACGACGCAAATCTTATGGCTACACCTTC; CDR3aa: CASSLGRRKSYGYTF
j_gene: TRBJ2-7; abundance: many; d_gene: TRBD1; v_gene: TRBV2; CDR3nt: TGTGCCAGCGGAGGGACAGGGCGAGTCTCCTACGAGCAGTACTTC; CDR3aa: CASGGTGRVSYEQYF
j_gene: TRBJ2-7; abundance: many; d_gene: TRBD1; v_gene: TRBV9; CDR3nt: TGTGCCAGCAGCGTGGGGACAGGGGCCTCCGAGCAGTACTTC; CDR3aa: CASSVGTGASEQYF
j_gene: TRBJ2-7; abundance: NA; d_gene: NA; v_gene: TRBV4-1; CDR3nt: TGCGCCAGCAGCCCTCTCCCACTAGGGGGTCCCGTCTACGAGCAGTACTTC; CDR3aa: CASSPLPLGGPVYEQYF
j_gene: TRBJ2-2; abundance: many; d_gene: NA; v_gene: TRBV29-1; CDR3nt: TGCAGCGTTGCAATGAACACCGGGGAGCTGTTTTTT; CDR3aa: CSVAMNTGELFF
j_gene: TRBJ1-2; abundance: many; d_gene: NA; v_gene: TRBV7-8; CDR3nt: TGTGCCAGCAGCTTCTCCGGGAGTACAGGGACTCTCTATGGCTACACCTTC; CDR3aa: CASSFSGSTGTLYGYTF
j_gene: TRBJ2-1; abundance: NA; d_gene: TRBD1; v_gene: TRBV20-1; CDR3nt: TGCAGTGCTAGGGACCCGGGACAGGTTAATAATGAGCAGTTCTTC; CDR3aa: CSARDPGQVNNEQFF
j_gene: TRBJ2-2; abundance: NA; d_gene: NA; v_gene: TRBV12-3/TRBV12-4; CDR3nt: TGTGCCAGCAGCTCAGGGTTCACCGGGGAGCTGTTTTTT; CDR3aa: CASSSGFTGELFF
j_gene: TRBJ2-2; abundance: few; d_gene: NA; v_gene: TRBV6-4; CDR3nt: TGTGCCAGCAGTGATGACAGTCACACCGGGGAGCTGTTTTTT; CDR3aa: CASSDDSHTGELFF
j_gene: TRBJ2-3; abundance: many; d_gene: NA; v_gene: TRBV24-1; CDR3nt: TGTGCCACCAGTGCGGGAACAGGCACAGATACGCAGTATTTT; CDR3aa: CATSAGTGTDTQYF
j_gene: TRBJ2-3; abundance: many; d_gene: TRBD2; v_gene: TRBV7-9; CDR3nt: TGTGCCAGCAGCCCCTGGACTAGTGGGGGCACAGATACGCAGTATTTT; CDR3aa: CASSPWTSGGTDTQYF
j_gene: TRBJ2-7; abundance: many; d_gene: NA; v_gene: TRBV2; CDR3nt: TGTGCCAGCAGCCCAGCGTTAAGCTCCTACGAGCAGTACTTC; CDR3aa: CASSPALSSYEQYF
j_gene: TRBJ1-1; abundance: many; d_gene: NA; v_gene: TRBV7-9; CDR3nt: TGTGCCAGCAGCCACTGGGCGTATACTGAAGCTTTCTTT; CDR3aa: CASSHWAYTEAFF
j_gene: TRBJ1-4; abundance: many; d_gene: TRBD1; v_gene: TRBV6-5; CDR3nt: TGTGCCAGCAGTCGGACCAGACAGGGTAGGAGCTCTGCAACTAATGAAAAACTGTTTTTT; CDR3aa: CASSRTRQGRSSATNEKLFF
j_gene: TRBJ1-6; abundance: many; d_gene: NA; v_gene: TRBV20-1; CDR3nt: TGCAGTGCTAGAAGCGTCGGACCCCTCCACTTT; CDR3aa: CSARSVGPLHF
j_gene: TRBJ1-1; abundance: NA; d_gene: NA; v_gene: TRBV12-3/TRBV12-4; CDR3nt: TGTGCCAGCAGTTCTCAGGGTCATCGGTACACTGAAGCTTTCTTT; CDR3aa: CASSSQGHRYTEAFF
j_gene: TRBJ2-1; abundance: many; d_gene: NA; v_gene: TRBV6-4; CDR3nt: TGTGCCAGCAGCAGGGGGGGCCATCGTAGTGAGCAGTTCTTC; CDR3aa: CASSRGGHRSEQFF
j_gene: TRBJ1-1; abundance: many; d_gene: NA; v_gene: TRBV29-1; CDR3nt: TGCAGCGTTGAGGGCGGTTTATCCCTGAACACTGAAGCTTTCTTT; CDR3aa: CSVEGGLSLNTEAFF
j_gene: TRBJ2-5; abundance: few; d_gene: TRBD2; v_gene: TRBV2; CDR3nt: TGTGCCAGCAGTCAGGGGACTAGCCGGAAAGAGACCCAGTACTTC; CDR3aa: CASSQGTSRKETQYF
j_gene: TRBJ1-2; abundance: many; d_gene: TRBD1; v_gene: TRBV20-1; CDR3nt: TGCAGTGCTGGACCCACAGGGGTGGATGGCTACACCTTC; CDR3aa: CSAGPTGVDGYTF
j_gene: TRBJ2-2; abundance: many; d_gene: TRBD1; v_gene: TRBV7-9; CDR3nt: TGTGCCACACAACAGGGGGGAAATACCGGGGAGCTGTTTTTT; CDR3aa: CATQQGGNTGELFF
j_gene: TRBJ2-5; abundance: many; d_gene: NA; v_gene: TRBV7-9; CDR3nt: TGTGCCAGCAGCTTCAAGGTGGACTCTTGGTCCCAGTACTTC; CDR3aa: CASSFKVDSWSQYF
j_gene: TRBJ2-7; abundance: many; d_gene: TRBD2; v_gene: TRBV10-2; CDR3nt: TGCGCCAGCAGTGACCCTGCGGGGGGAACTGAGCAGTACTTC; CDR3aa: CASSDPAGGTEQYF
j_gene: TRBJ1-2; abundance: many; d_gene: TRBD1; v_gene: TRBV20-1; CDR3nt: TGCAGTGCTAGAGACCTGGGACAGAACTATGGCTACACCTTC; CDR3aa: CSARDLGQNYGYTF
j_gene: TRBJ2-5; abundance: many; d_gene: TRBD2; v_gene: TRBV19; CDR3nt: TGTGCCAGTGAGCGGGGGCCGGGGGAGACCCAGTACTTC; CDR3aa: CASERGPGETQYF
j_gene: TRBJ1-2; abundance: many; d_gene: TRBD1; v_gene: TRBV30; CDR3nt: TGTGCCTGGAGTATACAGGGGGCGGGTGGCTACACCTTC; CDR3aa: CAWSIQGAGGYTF
j_gene: TRBJ2-7; abundance: NA; d_gene: TRBD1; v_gene: TRBV4-2; CDR3nt: TGTGCCAGCAGCCAAGGAGACAGGGGGCAAGAGCAGTACTTC; CDR3aa: CASSQGDRGQEQYF
j_gene: TRBJ2-3; abundance: many; d_gene: TRBD1; v_gene: TRBV7-3; CDR3nt: TGTGCCAGCAGCGCCTCGGGACAGGGCACAGATACGCAGTATTTT; CDR3aa: CASSASGQGTDTQYF
j_gene: TRBJ1-5; abundance: NA; d_gene: NA; v_gene: TRBV12-3/TRBV12-4; CDR3nt: TGTGCCAGCAGTTTGTTGATGGAGCCCCAGCATTTT; CDR3aa: CASSLLMEPQHF
j_gene: TRBJ1-2; abundance: few; d_gene: NA; v_gene: TRBV2; CDR3nt: TGTGCCAGCAGTGGACAGGCAGGACGTGGCTACACCTTC; CDR3aa: CASSGQAGRGYTF
j_gene: TRBJ2-2; abundance: NA; d_gene: NA; v_gene: TRBV12-5; CDR3nt: TGTGCTAGTGGTTTAGTCGAGCAAGGCGGGGAGCTGTTTTTT; CDR3aa: CASGLVEQGGELFF
j_gene: TRBJ2-3; abundance: many; d_gene: TRBD1; v_gene: TRBV5-8; CDR3nt: TGTGCCAGCAGCTGGGAAACGGGACAGACCACAGATACGCAGTATTTT; CDR3aa: CASSWETGQTTDTQYF
j_gene: TRBJ2-5; abundance: many; d_gene: NA; v_gene: TRBV7-9; CDR3nt: TGTGCCAGCAGCTCAGGTCGGCAAGAGACCCAGTACTTC; CDR3aa: CASSSGRQETQYF